The rows below give T cell receptor beta chains drawn from one sample of a study of T cells after yellow fever vaccination. TCRdb re-analysed the 5' RACE reads in MiXCR, keeping a single row per CDR3 protein. Here the sample spans under 550,000 distinct CDR3 sequences, roughly 22% being singletons. The specimen comprised PBMCs, sampled approximately 22 days after the first yellow fever vaccination. These receptor sequences come from a man aged 18 to 30 who received the YFV17D yellow fever vaccine. CDR3s include the opening cysteine and the closing phenylalanine or tryptophan. D genes are given only for firm matches. Only part of the rows carry a size: once, few, many, or a class if the clone is expanded.

clone_size j_call v_call d_call cdr3_aa cdr3_nt
few TRBJ2-2 TRBV7-6 NA CASSPDPNTGELFF TGTGCCAGCAGTCCCGACCCCAACACCGGGGAGCTGTTTTTT
many TRBJ1-2 TRBV6-5 NA CASSYSLTGGYTF TGTGCCAGCAGTTACTCGTTAACTGGCGGCTACACCTTC
NA TRBJ1-5 TRBV6-2/TRBV6-3 NA CASSYGERGDQPQHF TGTGCCAGCAGTTACGGGGAGAGGGGAGACCAGCCCCAGCATTTT
NA TRBJ1-1 TRBV20-1 NA CSARLDVNTEAFF TGCAGTGCTAGACTGGACGTGAACACTGAAGCTTTCTTT
many TRBJ1-1 TRBV7-2 NA CASSLVTGNTEAFF TGTGCCAGCAGCTTAGTTACGGGGAACACTGAAGCTTTCTTT
few TRBJ1-3 TRBV11-2 NA CASRKGGEQGSGGNTIYF TGTGCCAGCAGAAAGGGGGGCGAACAGGGAAGTGGTGGAAACACCATATATTTT
NA TRBJ1-1 TRBV7-9 NA CASSRVGRRNTEAFF TGTGCCAGCAGCCGAGTAGGGCGGAGGAACACTGAAGCTTTCTTT
NA TRBJ2-7 TRBV20-1 NA CSASVPGLSYEQYF TGCAGTGCTAGCGTCCCGGGACTCTCCTACGAGCAGTACTTC
NA TRBJ1-2 TRBV4-3 NA CASSQVLMGASYGYTF TGCGCCAGCAGTCAAGTCCTAATGGGGGCGAGCTATGGCTACACCTTC
once TRBJ2-1 TRBV12-5 NA CASGMGPYNEQFF TGTGCTAGTGGCATGGGGCCGTACAATGAGCAGTTCTTC
few TRBJ1-2 TRBV12-3/TRBV12-4 NA CASSPAAPNYGYTF TGTGCCAGCAGTCCCGCGGCACCTAACTATGGCTACACCTTC